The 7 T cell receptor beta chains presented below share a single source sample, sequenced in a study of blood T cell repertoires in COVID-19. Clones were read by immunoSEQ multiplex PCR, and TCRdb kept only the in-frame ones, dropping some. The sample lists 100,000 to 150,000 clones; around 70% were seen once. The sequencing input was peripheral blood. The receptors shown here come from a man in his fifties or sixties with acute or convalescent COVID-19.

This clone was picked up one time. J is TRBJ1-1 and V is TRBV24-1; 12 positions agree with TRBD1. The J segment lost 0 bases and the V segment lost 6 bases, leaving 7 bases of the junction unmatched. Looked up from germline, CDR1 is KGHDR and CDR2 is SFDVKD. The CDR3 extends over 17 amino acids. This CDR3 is CATSPGQGAGLNTEAFF. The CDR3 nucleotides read TGTGCCACCAGTCCGGGACAGGGGGCGGGATTGAACACTGAAGCTTTCTTT.

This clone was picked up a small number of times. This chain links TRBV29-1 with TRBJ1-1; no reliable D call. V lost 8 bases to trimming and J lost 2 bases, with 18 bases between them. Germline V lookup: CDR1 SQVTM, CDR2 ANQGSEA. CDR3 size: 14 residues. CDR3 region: CSIKSVVLNTEAFF. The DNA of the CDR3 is TGCAGCATAAAAAGCGTGGTACTAAACACTGAAGCTTTCTTT.

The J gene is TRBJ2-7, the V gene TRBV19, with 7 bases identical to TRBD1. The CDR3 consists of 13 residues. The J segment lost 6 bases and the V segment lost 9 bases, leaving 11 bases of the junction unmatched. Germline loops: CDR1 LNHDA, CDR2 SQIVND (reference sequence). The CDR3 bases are TGTGCCAGCCAACCGACAGGGTTCCGCGAGCAGTACTTC. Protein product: CASQPTGFREQYF. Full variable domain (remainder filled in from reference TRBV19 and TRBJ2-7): DGGITQSPKYLFRKEGQNVTLSCEQNLNHDAMYWYRQDPGQGLRLIYYSQIVNDFQKGDIAEGYSVSREKKESFPLTVTSAQKNPTAFYLCASQPTGFREQYFGPGTRLTVT.

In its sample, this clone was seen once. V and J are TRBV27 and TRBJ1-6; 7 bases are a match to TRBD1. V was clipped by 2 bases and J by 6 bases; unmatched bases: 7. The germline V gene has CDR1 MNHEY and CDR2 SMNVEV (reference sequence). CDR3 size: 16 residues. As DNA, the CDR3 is TGTGCCAGCAGTTTACTTGGGACAGCTCTTAATTCACCCCTCCACTTT. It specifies CASSLLGTALNSPLHF.

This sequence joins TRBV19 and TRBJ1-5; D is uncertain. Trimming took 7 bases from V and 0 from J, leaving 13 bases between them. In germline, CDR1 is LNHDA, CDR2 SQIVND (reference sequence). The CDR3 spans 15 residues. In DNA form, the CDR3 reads TGTGCCAGTACGCGGGGAGCCTATAGCAATCAGCCCCAGCATTTT. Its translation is CASTRGAYSNQPQHF.

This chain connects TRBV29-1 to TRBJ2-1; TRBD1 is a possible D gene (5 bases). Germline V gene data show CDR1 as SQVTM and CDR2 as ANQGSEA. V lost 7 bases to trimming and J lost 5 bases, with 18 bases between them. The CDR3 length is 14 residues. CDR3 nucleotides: TGCAGCGCCTCCGCCTGGGGCCTGAACAATGAGCAGTTCTTC. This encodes CSASAWGLNNEQFF.

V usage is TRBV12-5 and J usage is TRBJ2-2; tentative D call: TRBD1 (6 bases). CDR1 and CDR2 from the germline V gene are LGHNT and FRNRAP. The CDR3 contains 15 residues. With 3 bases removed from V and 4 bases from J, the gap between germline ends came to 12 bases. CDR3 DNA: TGTGCTAGTGGTTTACAGGGTATCGGCACCGGGGAGCTGTTTTTT. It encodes CASGLQGIGTGELFF.